Listed here is a single T cell receptor (beta chain). The antigen is unknown. The sample comes from a study of cytomegalovirus exposure and HLA in healthy donors. Study-wide points: The investigators catalogued some 150 TCR beta chains as cytomegalovirus-associated.

Sequenced by immunoSEQ multiplex PCR; TCRdb stores in-frame clones only, minus some. Counted here are about 220,000 clones, just over 90% occurring once; the ten biggest clones make up approximately 1%. V lost 2 bases and J lost 6; bases outside the gene matches: 8. This CDR3 has 15 amino acids. Germline assignment: CDR1 MNHNS and CDR2 SASEGT. The V and J genes are TRBV6-1 and TRBJ1-1; 8 bases are a match to TRBD1. The TCR sequence derives from a young woman in good health and CMV-seronegative. Sequenced: PBMCs. The CDR3 bases are TGTGCCAGCAGTGAATACGCAGGGGGCTCCCCTGAAGCTTTCTTT. This codes for CASSEYAGGSPEAFF.